The rows below give T cell receptor beta chains drawn from one sample of a study of CD8 T cells in Susac syndrome. TCRdb passed the immunoSEQ multiplex PCR reads through MiXCR, listing each CDR3 protein once. The repertoire has some 400,000 distinct CDR3 sequences, roughly 85% of them found once; the top ten carry approximately 0.12%. Sequences were obtained from CD8+ T cells from PBMCs. The receptors shown here come from a human donor with multiple sclerosis. The CDR3 runs from the conserved cysteine through the conserved F or W.

j_gene	v_gene	CDR3aa
TRBJ2-5	TRBV12-3/TRBV12-4	CASSFSTETLQETQYF
TRBJ2-7	TRBV30	CAWRLGTGAYEQYF
TRBJ2-7	TRBV4-1	CASSQSGGGSYEQYF
TRBJ1-3	TRBV3-1	CASSPPNGNTIYF
TRBJ2-3	TRBV7-8	CASSWSPIAGSFISTDTQYF
TRBJ1-1	TRBV29-1	CSGSVMNTEAFF
TRBJ1-1	TRBV19	CASSISVWDTVEAFF
TRBJ1-2	TRBV20-1	CSARTGGEDYGYTF
TRBJ2-7	TRBV28	CASRYTSGSRPYEQYF
TRBJ1-5	TRBV27	CASSPAGVGNQPQHF
TRBJ2-7	TRBV4-1	CASSQDFEWTLYEQYF
TRBJ2-5	TRBV18	CASSQTRGGQETQYF
TRBJ2-7	TRBV30	CACWGDSDYEQYF
TRBJ2-1	TRBV7-9	CASSQRGYNEQFF
TRBJ2-1	TRBV19	CASSIAAGGPGEQFF
TRBJ2-2	TRBV7-6	CASSFLGEAGELFF
TRBJ1-5	TRBV27	CASSFAGADQPQHF
TRBJ2-7	TRBV6-1	CAAGPSYEQYF
TRBJ1-1	TRBV6-5	CASSPILGLHTEAFF
TRBJ1-2	TRBV6-2/TRBV6-3	CASSPQDSHYGYTF
TRBJ1-4	TRBV6-1	CASSEAREVSEKLFF
TRBJ2-2	TRBV28	CASSSPRELNTGELFF
TRBJ1-1	TRBV30	CAWSPGQTNTEAFF
TRBJ1-3	TRBV19	CASSTGQGNGNTIYF
TRBJ1-1	TRBV2	CASSESWASGGTEAFF
TRBJ2-1	TRBV7-9	CASSLPNEQFF
TRBJ2-1	TRBV19	CASSIGERHPNEQFF
TRBJ1-2	TRBV2	CASMGVNYGYTF
TRBJ2-1	TRBV20-1	CSARGDRENNEQFF
TRBJ1-1	TRBV27	CASSLGQGLNTEAFF
TRBJ1-1	TRBV7-9	CASSPRWTEAFF
TRBJ2-7	TRBV27	CASSLGLEGEQYF
TRBJ2-5	TRBV4-2	CASSPTKAGKETQYF
TRBJ1-1	TRBV24-1	CATQQGKGAEAFF
TRBJ2-4	TRBV11-2	CASSSGEGDIQYF
TRBJ1-1	TRBV13	CASSLGQAPLNTEAFF
TRBJ1-2	TRBV12-3/TRBV12-4	CASSLDLGSRYGYTF
TRBJ2-3	TRBV11-2	CASSLDAGFTDTQYF
TRBJ1-1	TRBV20-1	CSAPLQGSAFF
TRBJ2-7	TRBV4-1	CASTPGQGWDEQYF
TRBJ2-7	TRBV6-5	CASSYDRGQGASYEQYF
TRBJ1-2	TRBV6-1	CASSEPAGRYGYTF
TRBJ2-7	TRBV6-1	CASSPEGVTDEQYF
TRBJ2-7	TRBV10-1	CASSDGGPDYEQYF
TRBJ2-1	TRBV27	CASSLSNPFNEQFF
TRBJ2-7	TRBV14	CASSQGTGYEQYF
TRBJ2-2	TRBV13	CASSGQGDGELFF
TRBJ1-2	TRBV28	CASSPIWDNPKYGYTF
TRBJ2-6	TRBV15	CATSRTHQKAGANVLTF
TRBJ2-5	TRBV12-3/TRBV12-4	CASMGFRETQYF
TRBJ2-1	TRBV27	CASSLQAPINEQFF